This T cell receptor beta chain was identified during a study of CD8+CD57+ T cells in acquired aplastic anemia (dated 2018 in TCRdb). In the study overall: DNA extracted from sorted CD4+ and CD8+ cells had a mean of approximately 3.5 ug, with a range of about 0.19 to 27.4 ug. An average of roughly 10 million reads for CD4+ cells and 11 million to 12 million reads for CD8+ cells was obtained from healthy donor samples. Here is what the overall study found, with its caveats: Although under 35 CD8+ CDR3 sequences were shared by patients and controls, these sequences appeared highly expressed in patients and within the immunodominant clones of patients. No significant difference in CD8+ Simpson's diversity was found between patients and healthy controls (P=0.060).

In the study, sorted CD4+ and CD8+ blood T cells from patients with severe aplastic anemia and from healthy subjects underwent deep sequencing of TCR repertoires. Ficoll-Paque density gradient centrifugation was used to isolate peripheral blood mononuclear cells. CD4+ and CD8+ T cells were sorted by FACS or magnetic beads before DNA extraction. The CDR3, from cysteine to phenylalanine, totals 17 residues. Just the 51-base CDR3 DNA is kept, in frame starting at base 1. The junction carries 20 bases between V and J, which are trimmed by 4 bases and 5 bases respectively. From the germline V gene, CDR1 is KGHDR and CDR2 is SFDVKD. This clonotype was seen many times. Its antigen target is currently unknown. Base qualities are not recorded, but no much larger clone differs from it by a single base. Genomic DNA was used as template for profiling of TCR beta VDJ combinations and CDR3 sequences. An Illumina HiSeq 2000 was the platform used for TCR repertoire sequencing. The source study handled its data this way. TRBV/TRBJ rearrangement plots, CDR3 size and DJ length profiles, and Simpson's diversity index were used to assess repertoires. Whichever DNA sequence was most abundant in the deep sequencing data was defined as the immunodominant clone. CDR3 amino acid sequences were screened for sharing across subjects and compared with published repertoires and the VDJdb database. Using fastp at Q25 and MiXCR, TCRdb reprocessed the public reads and kept productive beta chains. Here each entry gathers all rows of one CDR3 protein and keeps the most common genes and DNA. In this record, the V and J calls reflect TCRdb's handling and not the investigators' own analysis. The table for this sample lists 150,000 to 200,000 distinct CDR3 sequences; under 75% of them were counted only once. The ten largest make up 45% of the sample.

This receptor was obtained from a human donor in good health. The sample taken for sequencing was sorted CD4+, CD8+, or CD8+CD57+ T cells (not recorded which) from PBMCs. The chain was built from TRBV24-1 and TRBJ2-1; D gene: possibly TRBD2, on 6 matching bases. The CDR3 reads as follows: CATSDLPQAGTHNEQFF. The nucleotide sequence is TGTGCCACCAGTGACCTCCCCCAAGCGGGCACTCACAATGAGCAGTTCTTC.